The T cell receptor (beta chain) described here comes from a study of glioma-infiltrating T cells after dendritic cell vaccination. The table came from immunoSEQ multiplex PCR; TCRdb's copy has only in-frame clones and leaves some out. This sample has approximately 100,000 clones, with roughly 80% found just once. Trimming removed 6 bases at V and 2 bases at J, with 7 bases between. Germline V gene lookup returns CDR1 SEHNR and CDR2 FQNEAQ (reference sequence). The CDR3 runs 12 residues. The specimen comprised blood, sampled before dendritic cell vaccination. This chain links TRBV7-9 with TRBJ1-1, with D possibly matching TRBD1 (6 bases). The sequence was obtained from a human donor with glioblastoma. CDR3 sequence (DNA): TGTGCCAGCAGACAGGGAAACACTGAAGCTTTCTTT. Its translation is CASRQGNTEAFF.